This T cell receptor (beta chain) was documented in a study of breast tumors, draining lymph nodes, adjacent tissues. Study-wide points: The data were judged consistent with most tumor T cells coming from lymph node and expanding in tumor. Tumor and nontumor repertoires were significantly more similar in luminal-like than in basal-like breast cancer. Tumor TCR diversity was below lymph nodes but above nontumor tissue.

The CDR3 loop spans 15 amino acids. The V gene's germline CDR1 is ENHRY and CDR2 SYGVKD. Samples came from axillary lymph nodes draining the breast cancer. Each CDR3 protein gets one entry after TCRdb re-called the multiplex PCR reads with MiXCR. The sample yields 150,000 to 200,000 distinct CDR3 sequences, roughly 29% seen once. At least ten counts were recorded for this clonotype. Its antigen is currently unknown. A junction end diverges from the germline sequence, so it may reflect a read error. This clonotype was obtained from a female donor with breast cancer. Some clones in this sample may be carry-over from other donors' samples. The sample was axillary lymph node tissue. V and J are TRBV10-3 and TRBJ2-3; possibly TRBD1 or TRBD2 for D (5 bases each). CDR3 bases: TGTGCCACCGACCGGGACGGGAACTTCACAAATACGCAGTATTTT. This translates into CATDRDGNFTNTQYF.